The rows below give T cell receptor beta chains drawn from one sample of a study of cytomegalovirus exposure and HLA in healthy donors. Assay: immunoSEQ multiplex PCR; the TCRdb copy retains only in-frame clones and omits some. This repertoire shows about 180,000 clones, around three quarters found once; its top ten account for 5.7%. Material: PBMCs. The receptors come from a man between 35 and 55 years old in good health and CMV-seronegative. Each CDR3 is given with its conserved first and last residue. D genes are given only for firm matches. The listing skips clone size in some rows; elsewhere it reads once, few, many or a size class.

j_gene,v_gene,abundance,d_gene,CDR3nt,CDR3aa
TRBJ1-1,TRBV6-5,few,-,TGTGCCAGCAGTTACGGCAGGAACACTGAAGCTTTCTTT,CASSYGRNTEAFF
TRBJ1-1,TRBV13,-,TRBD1,TGTGCCAGCAGCCTCATGGACAGGAGCACTGAAGCTTTCTTT,CASSLMDRSTEAFF
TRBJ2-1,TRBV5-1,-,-,TGCGCCAGCAGCTTAGGGGGAGGGGATGAGCAGTTCTTC,CASSLGGGDEQFF
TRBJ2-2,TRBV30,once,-,TGTGCCTGGACCGTCGGGGGTGTCGGGGAGCTGTTTTTT,CAWTVGGVGELFF
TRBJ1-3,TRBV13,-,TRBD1,TGTGCCAGCAGCTCGTGGGACAGTGGAAACACCATATATTTT,CASSSWDSGNTIYF
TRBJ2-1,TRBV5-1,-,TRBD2,TGCGCCAGCAGCTTGGAGTTACTAGCGGGAGGATGGTACAATGAGCAGTTCTTC,CASSLELLAGGWYNEQFF
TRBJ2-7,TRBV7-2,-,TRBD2,TGTGCCAGCAGGTTAGCGGGGCCAAGCTCCTACGAGCAGTACTTC,CASRLAGPSSYEQYF
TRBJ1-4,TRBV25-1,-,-,TGTGCCAGCAGTGAATATCGGGGTGCGGGTGAAAAACTGTTTTTT,CASSEYRGAGEKLFF
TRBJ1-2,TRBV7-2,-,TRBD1,TGTGCCAGCAGCTCGGTCCAGGGGGCGTGGGGCTACACCTTC,CASSSVQGAWGYTF
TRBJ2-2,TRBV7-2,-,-,TGTGCCAGCAGCTTGAGGCGGGGGCGGAACACCGGGGAGCTGTTTTTT,CASSLRRGRNTGELFF
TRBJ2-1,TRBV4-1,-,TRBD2,TGCGCCAGCAGCCAAGACTCCGGGACTAGCCGACCTTTGAGCTCCTACAATGAGCAGTTCTTC,CASSQDSGTSRPLSSYNEQFF